A single T cell receptor (beta chain) is shown here with its context. This clonotype is considered medium-sized (0.01 to 0.1%). Its binding antigen is unknown. No base quality values were provided; no much bigger clone lies one nucleotide off. This sample stems from a study of tumor-infiltrating lymphocytes in primary liver carcinoma (TCRdb year 2017). About the full investigation: The five patients, three men and two women aged 30 to 69 years, had hepatocellular carcinoma (four) or combined HCC and intrahepatic cholangiocarcinoma (one). The five patients had tumors staged T1-T3 N0M0, with maximum diameters ranging from about 4.2 to 10 cm. Each sample produced roughly 3.65 to 8 million productive TCRbeta reads, and read depth showed no significant difference between tissue types. TCRbeta repertoire sequencing, expression microarrays and whole-exome sequencing were combined in the study across five regions of each liver tumor, with adjacent normal tissue and blood also included. TCRbeta repertoire sequencing covered about 35 specimens from 5 patients: 25 or so tumor regions, 5 adjacent noncancerous liver tissues and 5 peripheral blood samples. To link TCRbeta repertoire diversity to the local molecular phenotype, the approximately 25 tumor region samples were profiled with Agilent mRNA microarrays. Repertoires from technical replicates were highly reproducible, with mean shared-clone rates about 0.86 and correlation coefficients above 0.95. The full study reports these points: Consistent with antigen-driven expansion, pairs of tumor regions showed higher repertoire overlap (mean roughly 35%) than either tumor-adjacent pairs (around 17%) or tumor-blood pairs (around 14%). With just four or five patients in the study, the authors point out that the findings should be validated in a larger study. Just about 7.5-25% of top clones turned up in all five regions of a tumor, which suggests spatial heterogeneity among tumor-infiltrating T cells. Only the TCR beta chain was sequenced, so true repertoire diversity is likely underestimated because unpaired alpha chains were not captured. Since the samples were bulk and unsorted, there was no way to compare CD4+ and CD8+ T cell repertoires. A significantly larger repertoire fraction was made up by the top 250 clones in tumors than in blood (p = 0.039).

The germline V gene gives CDR1 as MNHNS and CDR2 as SASEGT. The CDR3 numbers 13 residues from cysteine through phenylalanine. Solely the CDR3 DNA is kept, with 39 bases framed from the first base. V sheds 4 bases and J sheds 1 base, leaving 7 bases between their ends. Total RNA and DNA were co-extracted from around 20-30 mg of bulk tissue with the AllPrep DNA/RNA mini kit, without cell sorting. Between late 2015 and early 2016, 4 or 5 patients in China with histopathologically diagnosed primary liver carcinoma had surgical resection. At the time of sampling, the patients had chronic HBV infection and had not received any treatment. Each tumor was sampled at five spatially separated regions: the superior, inferior, left-lateral and right-lateral poles and the tumor centre. Histology showed that every tumor sample contained more than 80% viable tumor cells. Fresh tumor and adjacent tissue pieces were bisected, with one half stored in RNAlater at -80 degrees C and the other half sent for histology.

TCRbeta-specific cDNA was reverse-transcribed from roughly 500 ng total RNA using a constant-region primer and ProtoScript II reverse transcriptase. Construction of the TCRbeta libraries relied on three nested rounds of multiplex PCR, following a slightly modified ARM-PCR procedure. Each of the first two PCR rounds ran for 9 to 10 cycles using multiplex TRBV1-TRBV30 forward primers together with a Cbeta reverse primer. Sample barcodes and Illumina adapters were added in a final 25-cycle PCR with Deep VentR polymerase. Before sequencing, amplicons of 200-500 bp were gel-purified using a QIAquick gel extraction kit. An Illumina HiSeq 2500 was used to sequence the TCRbeta amplicons with 250-bp paired-end reads. The authors' analysis ran thus. Quality trimming of reads was performed with Trimmomatic v0.33, and paired reads were merged with FLASH v1.2.11 so that full CDR3 sequences could be recovered. V, D and J germline segments were assigned to the rearranged TCRbeta sequences by MiGEC v1.2.1b. VDJtools v1.0.0 computed clonotype statistics and Shannon-Wiener diversity indices. To reduce sampling bias, subsequent analyses other than the diversity analysis used only the 250 most abundant clonotypes in each sample. The public reads were quality trimmed at Q25 with fastp and then assembled into clones with MiXCR by TCRdb, keeping productive beta chains. Each record represents a unique CDR3 protein, reported with the most common genes and DNA among its rows. The V and J calls follow TCRdb's processing rather than the paper's. Recorded for this sample are 95,000 to 100,000 distinct CDR3 sequences; approximately 70% of them occurred a single time. The biggest ten clones account for 10% to 15% of the sample.

The clonotype comes from a woman in her fifties or sixties with primary liver carcinoma and hepatitis B virus infection. The rearrangement joined TRBV6-1 to TRBJ1-1; the D gene identity is not certain. Material for sequencing was liver tumor tissue from sampling region 2. The meaning of the sample's cell subset or site label: tumor region T2, inferior pole. The DNA sequence follows: TGTGCCAGCAGTGCCGGGGAGAACACTGAAGCTTTCTTT. The resulting protein is CASSAGENTEAFF.